This entry describes one TCR beta chain. Its antigen is not known. The J segment lost 4 bases and the V segment lost 2 bases, leaving 14 bases of the junction unmatched. The V gene's germline CDR1 is MNHNS and CDR2 SASEGT. The CDR3 is made up of 18 amino acids. Use of 60 Vbeta and 13 Jbeta primers characterized the PCR. Assay: immunoSEQ multiplex PCR; the TCRdb copy retains only in-frame clones and omits some. This table holds around 150,000 clones, roughly 70% found once. The data are from a study of cytomegalovirus exposure and HLA in healthy donors. Study results and limitations: Sequencing likely produced, as an artifact, a cluster of highly shared sequence variants. About 87% or about 30% of the time was how often most TCR beta V segments were productive, according to an earlier analysis. CMV serostatus was the sole immune exposure data available.

Specimen: PBMCs. The J gene is TRBJ1-5, the V gene TRBV6-1, with 7 bases identical to TRBD1. This receptor was taken from a man aged 25-40 years in good health and CMV-seropositive. CDR3 residues: CASSEPGQATGLNQPQHF. CDR3 in DNA: TGTGCCAGCAGTGAACCCGGACAAGCGACAGGGTTAAATCAGCCCCAGCATTTT.